Following are 24 T cell receptor beta chains from one sample sequenced in a study. TCRdb used MiXCR to reprocess the 5' RACE reads, holding one entry per CDR3 protein. Among 9,500 to 10,000 distinct CDR3 sequences, about 15% were seen once, and the ten largest hold 3% to 4%. Tregs were sorted as CD4+CD25+CD127-/low cells. Sequenced sample: Tregs sorted from blood. These receptors were obtained from a female donor with breast cancer.

This clonotype was detected many times. The genes are TRBV14 and TRBJ2-1; D perhaps matches TRBD1 (6 bases). Trimming took 6 bases from V and 7 from J, leaving 19 bases between them. The germline CDR1 and CDR2 sequences are SGHDN and FVKESK. The CDR3 is 15 amino acids. CDR3 region: CASSLDRNPANEQFF. CDR3 bases: TGTGCCAGCAGTCTCGACAGGAACCCCGCAAATGAGCAGTTCTTC.

This clonotype ranks as medium-sized (0.01 to 0.1%). The chain carries TRBV12-3 or TRBV12-4 and TRBJ1-5; 7 nucleotides line up with TRBD1. After removal of 5 bases from V and 0 bases from J, the junction contained 7 bases not matched to a gene. The CDR3 spans 16 residues. This CDR3 is CASSLTAGGSNQPQHF. The CDR3, as DNA: TGTGCCAGCAGTCTAACGGCAGGGGGTAGCAATCAGCCCCAGCATTTT.

In its sample, this clonotype was seen a few times. The V call is TRBV7-9, the J call TRBJ2-5; 13 bases fit TRBD2. The CDR3 totals 16 residues. V shed 2 bases and J 4 bases; nucleotides not matched to a gene: 4. The germline V gene has CDR1 SEHNR and CDR2 FQNEAQ (reference sequence). Here the CDR3 reads CASSLRTSGSPETQYF. The CDR3 DNA reads as TGTGCCAGCAGCTTAAGGACTAGCGGGAGCCCAGAGACCCAGTACTTC.

This clonotype was observed at least ten times. V and J are TRBV6-6 and TRBJ2-1; TRBD2 might be the D (5 bases). Germline lookup yields CDR1 MNHNY and CDR2 SVGAGI (reference sequence). The CDR3 has 13 residues. Trimming left V 0 bases short and J 8 bases short, with 8 bases between. The CDR3 DNA reads as TGTGCCAGCAGTTACTCGAGCGGCGATGAGCAGTTCTTC. It encodes CASSYSSGDEQFF.

This clonotype was detected a few times. V usage is TRBV6-1 and J usage is TRBJ1-1, with D possibly matching TRBD1 (5 bases). The germline gives CDR1 MNHNS, CDR2 SASEGT. The CDR3 is 14 residues long. V lost 10 bases and J 4 bases, leaving 19 bases between the germline ends. The CDR3 nucleotides are TGTGCCACCGCCCCCCGCGGGGGGGGCACTGAAGCTTTCTTT. It yields the protein CATAPRGGGTEAFF.

This clonotype turned up a few times. A much larger clone lies one base from this, so it may be a read error. This sequence joins TRBV29-1 and TRBJ1-1; a possible D gene is TRBD1 (6 bases). The CDR3 covers 14 residues. V lost 0 bases, J lost 3 bases, and 11 bases lay in between. CDR1 is SQVTM, CDR2 ANQGSEA, per germline. The CDR3 region has the DNA TGCAGCGTTGAAGAGGGACACTCGGACACTGAAGCTTTCTTT. Encoded protein: CSVEEGHSDTEAFF.

This clonotype has more than one count but fewer than ten. Since a much larger clone is just one base distant, this may be a read error. This chain uses TRBV5-1 with TRBJ2-2; 7 bases fit TRBD1. The CDR3 contains 15 residues. CDR1 and CDR2 (germline): SGHRS, YFSETQ. J gave up 6 bases and V 1 base, and 6 bases lay outside the gene matches. The CDR3 here is CASSLSGQVPGELFF. The CDR3 region has the DNA TGCGCCAGCAGCTTGAGCGGACAGGTTCCCGGGGAGCTGTTTTTT.

By sample share, this clonotype is medium-sized. The chain combines TRBV7-3 with TRBJ2-3; D remains ambiguous. V lost 0 bases, J lost 1 base, and 5 bases lay in between. CDR1 and CDR2 from the germline V gene are SGHTA and FQGTGA. The CDR3 contains 14 residues. The CDR3 here is CASSLTRGTDTQYF. CDR3 nucleotides: TGTGCCAGCAGCTTAACACGCGGCACAGATACGCAGTATTTT.

Details on this clonotype: A read error may explain this, as a much larger clone is one base away. The chain combines TRBV7-2 with TRBJ2-7; no firm D call. Germline V CDR1 and CDR2: SGHTA, FQGNSA. This CDR3 comprises 15 residues. V lost 2 bases and J 1 base, leaving 12 bases between the germline ends. The CDR3 coding sequence is TGTGCCAGCAGCTTAAGGGTTAAAGAGTCCTACGAGCAGTACTTC. Protein: CASSLRVKESYEQYF.

This clonotype is classed as medium-sized. This chain connects TRBV27 to TRBJ2-1; D is possibly TRBD2 (5 bases). The V gene lost 7 bases and the J gene lost 1 base, with 11 bases spanning the gap. CDR1 and CDR2 (germline): MNHEY, SMNVEV (reference sequence). The CDR3 has 14 residues. The CDR3 region is CASTLLGSYNEQFF. CDR3 coding DNA: TGTGCCAGCACCCTACTAGGTTCCTACAATGAGCAGTTCTTC.

Points on this clonotype: A much larger clone lies a single base off, so this may be a read error. Since the CDR3 does not end with the conserved phenylalanine or tryptophan, this likely comes from a read error. The J gene is TRBJ2-3, the V gene TRBV18, with D possibly being TRBD2 (5 bases). Trimming removed 2 bases from V and 0 bases from J, with 6 bases in between. CDR3 size: 14 residues. Germline loops: CDR1 KGHSH, CDR2 LQKENI. DNA of the CDR3: TGTGCCAGCTCACCAAGCGGAAGCACAGATACGCAGTATCTT. Translation gives CASSPSGSTDTQYL.

By sample share, this clonotype is medium-sized (0.01 to 0.1%). The chain employs TRBV5-1 and TRBJ2-7, with D unresolved. Germline V gene lookup returns CDR1 SGHRS and CDR2 YFSETQ. The ends were cut back, 0 bases at V and 3 bases at J, with 10 bases in the middle. There are 14 residues in the CDR3. CDR3 nucleotide sequence: TGCGCCAGCAGCTTGGCGGCCATAGGCTACGAGCAGTACTTC. Residues: CASSLAAIGYEQYF.

This clonotype has at least ten counts. This chain links TRBV4-2 with TRBJ1-4; 11 bases agree with TRBD1. This CDR3 has 15 residues. The ends lost 3 bases at V and 8 bases at J; junction bases unmatched: 5. CDR1 is LGHNA, CDR2 YNFKEQ, per germline. The CDR3 is CASSQRDRGYEKLFF. The CDR3 nucleotides are TGTGCCAGCAGCCAGAGGGACAGGGGGTACGAAAAACTGTTTTTT.

Concerning this clonotype: A much bigger clone sits one base away, suggesting this may be a read error. The conserved phenylalanine or tryptophan is not found at the CDR3 terminus, so this likely reflects a read error. The rearrangement joins TRBV19 to TRBJ2-1, with D uncertain. V was shortened by 3 bases and J by 5 bases, with 8 bases between the two germline ends. The CDR3 is 13 residues long. Germline loops: CDR1 LNHDA, CDR2 SQIVND (reference sequence). The CDR3 region has the DNA TGTGCCAGTAGTATCGCCGCCCACAATGAGCAGTTCTGC. Its translation: CASSIAAHNEQFC.

This clonotype is labeled as medium-sized. The chain links TRBV28 to TRBJ2-3, with D possibly being TRBD1 (7 bases). The V end was cut by 4 bases, the J end by 4 bases, with 12 bases between. This CDR3 has 14 residues. Germline CDR1 and CDR2: MDHEN and SYDVKM. The DNA of the CDR3 is TGTGCCAGCAGTTCTTCCAGGGGGGCAGATACGCAGTATTTT. It yields the protein CASSSSRGADTQYF. Looking up the rest from reference TRBV28 and TRBJ2-3 gives the full variable domain: DVKVTQSSRYLVKRTGEKVFLECVQDMDHENMFWYRQDPGLGLRLIYFSYDVKMKEKGDIPEGYSVSREKKERFSLILESASTNQTSMYLCASSSSRGADTQYFGPGTRLTVL.

This clonotype occurred many times. The chain combines TRBV5-4 with TRBJ2-5, with unresolved D. This CDR3 contains 13 residues. Trimming removed 7 bases at V and 3 bases at J, with 13 bases between. Germline assignment: CDR1 SGHNT and CDR2 YYREEE (reference sequence). The CDR3 region has the DNA TGTGCCAGCGAGTCAGTCCAGGAAGAGACCCAGTACTTC. It yields the protein CASESVQEETQYF.

V and J are TRBV28 and TRBJ1-1; D unclear. Trimming took off 10 bases at V and 0 bases at J, with 12 bases between the two ends. Germline CDR1 is MDHEN and CDR2 is SYDVKM. The length of the CDR3 is 13 residues. CDR3 protein: CATVVGMNTEAFF. The DNA for the CDR3 is TGTGCCACAGTGGTAGGGATGAACACTGAAGCTTTCTTT.

This clonotype was recorded many times. DNA of the CDR3: TGCGCCAGCAGCCTTCGCGGGATCAGCTCCTACGAGCAGTACTTC. Its translation is CASSLRGISSYEQYF. The chain employs TRBV5-1 and TRBJ2-7; possible D gene TRBD2, 6 bases. The CDR3 covers 15 residues. Germline V lookup: CDR1 SGHRS, CDR2 YFSETQ. The ends were cut back, 4 bases at V and 0 bases at J, with 14 bases in the middle.

This clonotype was picked up many times. This chain links TRBV20-1 with TRBJ2-3; 8 bases match TRBD2. V lost 7 bases, J lost 5 bases, and 5 bases stayed unmatched. Germline V lookup: CDR1 DFQATT, CDR2 SNEGSKA (reference sequence). The CDR3 is made up of 12 amino acids. The CDR3 is CSEAGGGDTQYF. CDR3 nucleotides: TGCAGTGAGGCGGGAGGAGGAGATACGCAGTATTTT.

This clonotype was seen only a few times. V gene TRBV3-1 combines with J gene TRBJ2-7; D gene ambiguous. The CDR3 consists of 11 residues. Germline-derived CDR1 and CDR2 are LGHDT and YNNKEL (reference sequence). V lost 4 bases and J 6 bases, leaving 7 bases between the germline ends. Here the CDR3 DNA reads TGTGCCAGCAGCCTTGCAGGCGAGCAGTACTTC. Its translation is CASSLAGEQYF.

By share, this clonotype counts as medium-sized. The chain recombines TRBV5-1 with TRBJ1-2; D unresolved. CDR1 SGHRS and CDR2 YFSETQ come from the germline V gene. The CDR3 has 13 amino acids. The ends were cut back, 5 bases at V and 7 bases at J, with 15 bases in the middle. The CDR3 bases are TGCGCCAGCAGTTCCGACCCTCCTGGTGGCTACACCTTC. Translating gives CASSSDPPGGYTF.

This clonotype has only a few counts. The rearrangement joins TRBV19 to TRBJ2-4, with D perhaps TRBD1 (7 bases). Trimming left V 5 bases short and J 7 bases short, with 15 bases between. Germline V gene lookup returns CDR1 LNHDA and CDR2 SQIVND (reference sequence). This CDR3 comprises 14 residues. CDR3: CASSAATGRNIQYF. The CDR3 nucleotides are TGTGCCAGTAGTGCTGCGACAGGGAGGAACATTCAGTACTTC.

The count of this clonotype is one. A read error may be the cause here, since a much bigger clone is one base away. The chain links TRBV5-5 to TRBJ1-4, with D possibly matching TRBD1 (6 bases). The CDR3 has 17 residues. Germline V gene sequence: CDR1 SGHKS, CDR2 YYEKEE (reference sequence). The CDR3 is CASSLGGPGGARGKLVF. DNA of the CDR3: TGTGCCAGCAGCTTGGGAGGACCGGGGGGCGCGAGGGGAAAACTGGTTTTT. Full variable domain (outside the CDR3, taken from reference TRBV5-5 and TRBJ1-4): DAGVTQSPTHLIKTRGQQVTLRCSPISGHKSVSWYQQVLGQGPQFIFQYYEKEERGRGNFPDRFSARQFPNYSSELNVNALLLGDSALYLCASSLGGPGGARGKLVFGSGTQLSVL.

This clonotype turned up a few times. A much larger clone differs by one base, so this may be a read error. Since no conserved phenylalanine or tryptophan closes the CDR3, a read error is the likely cause. The chain combines TRBV5-1 with TRBJ1-2; a weak D match, TRBD1 (6 bases). Trimming left V 0 bases short and J 8 bases short, with 8 bases between. This CDR3 has 12 residues. Germline CDR1 reads SGHRS; CDR2 reads YFSETQ. The CDR3: CASSLEQGGYTV. In DNA, the CDR3 is TGCGCCAGCAGCTTGGAACAGGGAGGCTACACCGTC.